These 9 T cell receptor beta chains came from one sample sequenced in a study of T cell repertoires in cytomegalovirus infection. Via MiXCR, TCRdb re-called the reads, giving one row per CDR3 protein. This table holds about 89,000 distinct CDR3 sequences, approximately 32% found once. No cognate antigen is known for these TCRs. Sequences were derived from CD8+ T cells from cultured PBMCs, sampled from culture after CMV antigen stimulation. The source of these receptors is a human donor in good health (CMV status not recorded). Some clones in this sample may be carry-over from other donors' samples.

Many counts were recorded for this clonotype. The rearrangement uses TRBV19 and TRBJ1-1; D ambiguous. With 6 bases removed from V and 1 base from J, the gap between germline ends came to 6 bases. The CDR3 has 12 amino acids. The germline CDR1 and CDR2 sequences are LNHDA and SQIVND (reference sequence). CDR3 bases: TGTGCCAGTAGCTTCGGGAACACTGAAGCTTTCTTT. Its protein is CASSFGNTEAFF.

This clonotype was counted ten times or more. CDR3 region: CASSPPAGGTEAFF. CDR3 nucleotide sequence: TGCGCCAGCAGCCCACCCGCAGGGGGCACTGAAGCTTTCTTT. The chain employs TRBV4-1 and TRBJ1-1, with 7 positions matching TRBD1. The germline V gene has CDR1 MGHRA and CDR2 YSYEKL. The J segment lost 4 bases and the V segment lost 4 bases, leaving 6 bases of the junction unmatched. The CDR3 covers 14 residues.

The genes are TRBV20-1 and TRBJ2-7, with a tentative D call TRBD2 (6 bases). Germline V gene lookup returns CDR1 DFQATT and CDR2 SNEGSKA (reference sequence). This CDR3 contains 14 residues. Trimming shortened V by 0 bases and J by 5 bases, and 14 bases separated the two germline ends. The CDR3, as DNA: TGCAGTGCTAGAGAAGCGGGTAGCGTCAACGAGCAGTACTTC. It encodes CSAREAGSVNEQYF.

The table lists this clonotype with a few counts. The V call is TRBV28, the J call TRBJ2-7; D not certain. Trimming stripped 3 bases from V and 0 bases from J, with 9 bases between. Germline CDR1 is MDHEN and CDR2 is SYDVKM. The CDR3 is 14 residues long. CDR3 in amino acids: CASSFGILSYEQYF. The CDR3 nucleotides read TGTGCCAGCAGTTTTGGCATCCTCTCCTACGAGCAGTACTTC. The complete variable domain, with remaining parts taken from reference TRBV28 and TRBJ2-7, reads DVKVTQSSRYLVKRTGEKVFLECVQDMDHENMFWYRQDPGLGLRLIYFSYDVKMKEKGDIPEGYSVSREKKERFSLILESASTNQTSMYLCASSFGILSYEQYFGPGTRLTVT.

This clonotype was seen many times. The chain recombines TRBV12-3 or TRBV12-4 with TRBJ1-4; tentative D call: TRBD1 (5 bases). Trimming removed 2 bases from V and 7 bases from J, with 11 bases in between. This CDR3 has 14 residues. In nucleotides, the CDR3 is TGTGCCAGCAGTTTATCAGGGCATTTTGAAAAACTGTTTTTT. Translated: CASSLSGHFEKLFF.

The chain employs TRBV27 and TRBJ1-4, with a tentative D call TRBD1 (6 bases). Trimming stripped 2 bases from V and 7 bases from J, with 11 bases between. Germline V gene lookup returns CDR1 MNHEY and CDR2 SMNVEV (reference sequence). The CDR3 is 14 amino acids. The CDR3 region is CASSLAGEGEKLFF. The CDR3 nucleotides are TGTGCCAGCAGTTTAGCAGGGGAAGGTGAAAAACTGTTTTTT.

CDR3 in amino acids: CASSFWRGDQETQYF. For the CDR3, the DNA is TGTGCCAGCAGCTTCTGGCGGGGGGACCAAGAGACCCAGTACTTC. The chain is built from TRBV13 and TRBJ2-5, with TRBD2 matching 8 bases. The germline V gene encodes CDR1 PRHDT and CDR2 FYEKMQ (reference sequence). V shed 3 bases and J 0 bases; nucleotides not matched to a gene: 3. CDR3 length: 15 amino acids.

This clonotype occurred many times. CDR3 bases: TGTGCCAGCAGCGCATCCTTGAGCTCCTATAATTCACCCCTCCACTTT. It yields the protein CASSASLSSYNSPLHF. The chain carries TRBV7-8 and TRBJ1-6; no reliable D call. This CDR3 has 16 residues. The germline V gene has CDR1 SGHVS and CDR2 FQNEAQ. The V end lost 5 bases, the J end lost 0 bases, and 11 bases lay between the germline ends.

This clonotype was seen a handful of times. The chain has TRBV4-1 and TRBJ2-1; 10 bases are shared with TRBD1. This CDR3 comprises 16 residues. Trimming at V came to 3 bases and at J to 0 bases, leaving 2 bases not matched to a gene. CDR1 MGHRA and CDR2 YSYEKL come from the germline V gene. The CDR3 bases are TGCGCCAGCAGCCACGGACAGGGGGGCTCCTACAATGAGCAGTTCTTC. This gives the protein CASSHGQGGSYNEQFF.